This passage covers 9 T cell receptor beta chains from one sample sequenced in a study of blood T cell repertoires in COVID-19. Clones were read by immunoSEQ multiplex PCR, and TCRdb kept only the in-frame ones, dropping some. This sample has around 300,000 clones; 85% occur once, and the top ten carry 2% to 3%. The sample consisted of PBMCs or T cells enriched from blood (not recorded which). The receptors stem from a woman aged 50 to 60 who had recovered from COVID-19.

This chain links TRBV19 with TRBJ1-3, with 7 bases fitting TRBD1. The V segment lost 5 bases and the J segment 0 bases; nucleotides outside the gene matches: 4. CDR3 size: 15 residues. Germline values: CDR1 LNHDA, CDR2 SQIVND (reference sequence). The CDR3 is CASSAGTASGNTIYF. CDR3 bases: TGTGCCAGTAGTGCCGGGACAGCCTCTGGAAACACCATATATTTT.

V usage is TRBV7-6 and J usage is TRBJ2-5, with D tentatively TRBD2 (5 bases). The germline V gene encodes CDR1 SGHVS and CDR2 FNYEAQ. Trimming left V 0 bases short and J 5 bases short, with 10 bases between. The CDR3 runs 14 residues. DNA for the CDR3: TGTGCCAGCAGCTTAGCGGGAGACGCGGAGACCCAGTACTTC. As protein: CASSLAGDAETQYF.

J is TRBJ2-1 and V is TRBV7-2; D might be TRBD2 (5 bases). In germline, CDR1 is SGHTA, CDR2 FQGNSA. Trimming cost V 5 bases and J 10 bases, with 12 bases left between them. The length of the CDR3 is 12 residues. The CDR3 loop is CASSTRTYEQFF. The CDR3 DNA reads TGTGCCAGCAGCACCCGGACTTACGAGCAGTTCTTC.

This chain uses TRBV4-2 with TRBJ2-3; D remains ambiguous. The CDR3 extends over 15 amino acids. Trimming pared 1 base from V and 2 bases from J, leaving 10 bases between. Per germline, CDR1 LGHNA and CDR2 YNFKEQ. CDR3 sequence: CASSQVSSPTDTQYF. The CDR3 region has the DNA TGTGCCAGCAGCCAAGTCTCGAGCCCCACAGATACGCAGTATTTT.

This clone was detected once. The chain is built from TRBV4-1 and TRBJ2-1; possible D gene TRBD2, 6 bases. CDR3 length: 15 amino acids. Deletions cut 1 base from V and 6 bases from J, with 13 bases between. Germline CDR1 and CDR2: MGHRA and YSYEKL. CDR3 bases: TGCGCCAGCAGCCAAGTCTCTCCTAGCGTCAATGAGCAGTTCTTC. Protein product: CASSQVSPSVNEQFF.

This chain uses TRBV14 with TRBJ2-3; D possibly corresponds to TRBD2 (7 bases). Trimming took off 3 bases at V and 9 bases at J, with 22 bases between the two ends. CDR1 and CDR2 from the germline V gene are SGHDN and FVKESK. This CDR3 is built from 16 residues. In DNA, the CDR3 is TGTGCCAGCAGCCATGACTTGGCGGGGGCCGGCGGGACGCAGTATTTT. Its translation: CASSHDLAGAGGTQYF.

The V gene is TRBV4-1, the J gene TRBJ2-2; 8 nucleotides match TRBD2. V shed 0 bases and J 6 bases; nucleotides not matched to a gene: 12. The CDR3 spans 18 residues. Germline values: CDR1 MGHRA, CDR2 YSYEKL. CDR3 nucleotides: TGCGCCAGCAGCCAAGACAGGATTCTCCGGGGGGGCGCCGGGGAGCTGTTTTTT. Translation gives CASSQDRILRGGAGELFF.

The chain carries TRBV19 and TRBJ1-3; no clear D gene. This CDR3 comprises 11 residues. V dropped 4 bases and J dropped 4 bases, with 2 bases sitting between them. Per the germline V gene, CDR1 is LNHDA and CDR2 is SQIVND (reference sequence). Here the CDR3 reads CASSTGNTIYF. CDR3 sequence (DNA): TGTGCCAGTAGTACGGGAAACACCATATATTTT.

This clone has a handful of counts. This chain uses TRBV19 with TRBJ1-5; D possibly corresponds to TRBD1 (6 bases). The CDR3 consists of 19 residues. V was pared by 7 bases and J by 0 bases, with 25 bases between. Germline CDR1 reads LNHDA; CDR2 reads SQIVND (reference sequence). The CDR3, as DNA: TGTGCCAGTAATTCCCTTACGGGACACGTCGCTGTTAGCAATCAGCCCCAGCATTTT. Encoded protein: CASNSLTGHVAVSNQPQHF.